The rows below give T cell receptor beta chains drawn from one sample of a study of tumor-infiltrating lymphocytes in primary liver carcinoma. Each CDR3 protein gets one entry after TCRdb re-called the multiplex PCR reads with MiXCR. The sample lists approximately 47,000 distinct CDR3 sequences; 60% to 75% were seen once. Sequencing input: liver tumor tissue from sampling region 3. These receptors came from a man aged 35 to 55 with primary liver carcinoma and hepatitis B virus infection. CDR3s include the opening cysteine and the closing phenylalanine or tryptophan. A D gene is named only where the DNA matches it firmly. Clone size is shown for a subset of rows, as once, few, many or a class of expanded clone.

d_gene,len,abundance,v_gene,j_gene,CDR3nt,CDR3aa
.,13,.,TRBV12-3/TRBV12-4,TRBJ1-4,TGTGCCAGCAGGATGGGACACTGCGAAAAACTGTTTTTT,CASRMGHCEKLFF
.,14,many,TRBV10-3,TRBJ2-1,TGTGCCATCAGTGACGCGGCAGCCTCCGATGAGCAGTTCTTC,CAISDAAASDEQFF
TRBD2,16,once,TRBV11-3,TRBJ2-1,TGTGCCGGTAGCTTATCAGGGACTAGCGGGAGAAGTGAGCAGTTCTTC,CAGSLSGTSGRSEQFF
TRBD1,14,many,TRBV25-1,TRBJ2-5,TGTGCCAGCAGTGAAAGAGGGGGCCGAGAGACCCAGTACTTC,CASSERGGRETQYF
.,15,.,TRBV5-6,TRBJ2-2,TGTGCCAGGAGCTTGGAGCAGGGGATAACCGGGGAGTTGTTTTTT,CARSLEQGITGELFF
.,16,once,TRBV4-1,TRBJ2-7,TGCACCAGCAGCCAAGATTTTAGCGGAGGCTCCTATGAGCAGTACTTC,CTSSQDFSGGSYEQYF
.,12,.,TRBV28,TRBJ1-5,TGTGCCAGCAGTCTACAAGGACAGCCCCAGGATTTT,CASSLQGQPQDF
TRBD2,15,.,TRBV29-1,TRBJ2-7,TGCAGCGTTCGACTAGCGGGAGGTTCTCGCTACGTGCAGTGCTTC,CSVRLAGGSRYVQCF
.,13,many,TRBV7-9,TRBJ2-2,TGTGCCAGCAGCCAAGGGGGGACCGGGGAGCTGTTTTTT,CASSQGGTGELFF
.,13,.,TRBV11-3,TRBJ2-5,TGTGCCAACAGCCGAGGGACCGTAGAGACCCAGTACTTC,CANSRGTVETQYF
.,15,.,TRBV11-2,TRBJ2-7,TGTGTCAGCAGCTCTACAGTGGGCCGGAGGTACGAGGAGCACTTC,CVSSSTVGRRYEEHF
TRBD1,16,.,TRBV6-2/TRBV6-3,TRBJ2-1,TGTGCTAGCAGTTCGACCACGGGACAGGGATGCAATGAGCAGTTCTTC,CASSSTTGQGCNEQFF
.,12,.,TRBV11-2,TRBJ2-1,TGTGCCAGCAACCCTACAGTCGATGAGCAGCTCTTC,CASNPTVDEQLF
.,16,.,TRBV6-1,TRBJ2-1,TGTGCCGGCAGTGAAGAGCGAGGGTGGCTTGTCAATGAGCAGTTCTTC,CAGSEERGWLVNEQFF
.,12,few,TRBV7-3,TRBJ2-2,TGTGCCAGCAGGGGACTTGGCGGGGAGCTGTTTTTT,CASRGLGGELFF
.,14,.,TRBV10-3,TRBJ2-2,TGTACCATCAGTGTACAGAGGGGCCCCGGGGAGCTGTTTTTT,CTISVQRGPGELFF
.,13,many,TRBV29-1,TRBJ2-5,TGCAGCGTTCGTATTGAGGGGGGAGAGACCCAGTACTTC,CSVRIEGGETQYF
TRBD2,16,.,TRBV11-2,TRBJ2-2,TGTGCCAGCACCTTAGTGGCGCTAGCGGGAACCCGTGAGCTGTTTTTT,CASTLVALAGTRELFF
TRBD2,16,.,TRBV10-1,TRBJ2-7,TGCGTCAACAGTGAGTTGGGACTAGCGGGAGCGGTGGAGCAGTACTTC,CVNSELGLAGAVEQYF
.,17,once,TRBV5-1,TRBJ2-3,TGCGCCAGCAGCAAAGAATCATCTCTTAGTGGTACAGATACGCAGTATTTT,CASSKESSLSGTDTQYF
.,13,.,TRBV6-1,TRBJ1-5,TGTACCAGCAGCAGATGGGGAGGTCAGCCCCAGCATTTT,CTSSRWGGQPQHF
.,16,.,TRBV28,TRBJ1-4,TGTGACAGCAGTTCCTCGACTAGGACTGGGAAGGAAAAACTGTTTTTT,CDSSSSTRTGKEKLFF
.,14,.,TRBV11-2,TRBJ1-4,TGCGTCAGCAGCTTAGAGGTTGGGGAGGAAAAACTGTTTTTT,CVSSLEVGEEKLFF
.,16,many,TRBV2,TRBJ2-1,TGTGCCAGCAGTGACGACGGCAGGGGGGCTGGCAATGAGCAGTTCTTC,CASSDDGRGAGNEQFF
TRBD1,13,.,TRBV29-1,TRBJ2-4,TGCAGCGTTCTCGGGACAGCCGAAAACATTCAATACTTC,CSVLGTAENIQYF
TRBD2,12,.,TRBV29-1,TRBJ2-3,TGCAGCGTCCACGGGAGGTCGGATACGCAGTATTTT,CSVHGRSDTQYF
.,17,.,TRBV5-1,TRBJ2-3,TGCGCCAGCAGCAAAGAACCATCTCTTAGTGGTACAGATACGCAGTATTTT,CASSKEPSLSGTDTQYF
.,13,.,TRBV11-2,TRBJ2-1,TGTGCCAGCAGCTTAAATGATGTCTATGGGCGGTTCTTC,CASSLNDVYGRFF
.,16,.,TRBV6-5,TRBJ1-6,TGTGCCAGCAGCCGGGACGGGCTAGATCTTAATTCACCCCTCCACTTT,CASSRDGLDLNSPLHF
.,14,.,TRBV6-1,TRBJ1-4,TGTGACAGCAGTGGGGAAGGGGCGAATGAAAAACTATTTTTT,CDSSGEGANEKLFF
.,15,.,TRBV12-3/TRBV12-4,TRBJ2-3,TGTGCCAGCAGCCGACTAGTGGGGGGCACAGATACGCAGTATTTT,CASSRLVGGTDTQYF
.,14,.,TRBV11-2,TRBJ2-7,TGTTGCAGCAGCTTAACTGACACTGCCTACGAGCAATACTTC,CCSSLTDTAYEQYF
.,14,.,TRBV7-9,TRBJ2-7,TGTGCCAGCAGCTTCGCACGGGGCGGGTACGAGCAGTACTTC,CASSFARGGYEQYF
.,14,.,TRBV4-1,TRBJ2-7,TGCGCCGGTAGCCAAGGGAGGCTTGGTTACGAGCAGTACTTC,CAGSQGRLGYEQYF
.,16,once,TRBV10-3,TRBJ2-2,TGTGCCATCAGTCCCTCGCCATGGGTGGACACCGGGGAGCTGTTTTTT,CAISPSPWVDTGELFF
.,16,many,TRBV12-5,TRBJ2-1,TGTGCTAGTGGTCCCAGTCGGGGTGGAACTTACAATGAGCAGTTCTTC,CASGPSRGGTYNEQFF
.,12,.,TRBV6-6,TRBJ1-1,TGTGCCAGCATGGGGGACGGCACTGAAGCTTTCTTT,CASMGDGTEAFF
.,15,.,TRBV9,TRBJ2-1,TGTGCCAGCAGCGCCCGGGACTCCTCCTACAATGAGCAGTTCTTC,CASSARDSSYNEQFF
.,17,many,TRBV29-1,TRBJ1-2,TGCAGCGTTGCCTGTGACCAGGGGAGAGGGTCGAATGATGGCTACACCTTC,CSVACDQGRGSNDGYTF
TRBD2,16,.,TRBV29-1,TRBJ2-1,TGCAGCGCTGAAGATTTTAGACTAGCAGTCAACGATGAGCAGTTCTTC,CSAEDFRLAVNDEQFF
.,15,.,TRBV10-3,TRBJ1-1,TGTGCCATCAGTGATACCTCGAGCGGGCGGGAGAGGGCTTTCTTT,CAISDTSSGRERAFF
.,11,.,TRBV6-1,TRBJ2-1,TGTGTCAGCAGTGAACAGAATGTGCAGTTCTTC,CVSSEQNVQFF
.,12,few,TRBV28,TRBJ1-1,TGTGCCAGCAGTTCGACCCGTCTTGAAGCTTCCTTT,CASSSTRLEASF
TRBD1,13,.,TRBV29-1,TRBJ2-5,TGCAGCGTTGGACAGGGGGTTCTAAAGACCCAGTACTTC,CSVGQGVLKTQYF
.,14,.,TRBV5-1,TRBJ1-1,TGCGCCAGCATCTTGGGGGGAAGCTCGACTGAAGCTTCCTTT,CASILGGSSTEASF
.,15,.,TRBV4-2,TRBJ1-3,TGTGCCAGCAGCCAAGAGGATAGAGCTGGAATCACCATATATTTT,CASSQEDRAGITIYF
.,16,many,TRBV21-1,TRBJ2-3,TGTGCCAGCATCCCGGAGGTGGCTAGCGGGAGAGGTACGCAGTATTTT,CASIPEVASGRGTQYF
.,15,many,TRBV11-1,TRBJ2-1,TGTGCCAGCAACTTCCTGGGACCGCTGGACAATGAGCAGTTCTTC,CASNFLGPLDNEQFF
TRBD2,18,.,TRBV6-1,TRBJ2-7,TGTGCCAGCATCTTCCAGACTAGCGGGGCCCTGAGCTCCCACGAGCAGTATTTC,CASIFQTSGALSSHEQYF
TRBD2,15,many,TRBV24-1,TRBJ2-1,TGTGCCACCAGTGATGATACTAGCGGGAGGGATGAGCAGTTCTTC,CATSDDTSGRDEQFF